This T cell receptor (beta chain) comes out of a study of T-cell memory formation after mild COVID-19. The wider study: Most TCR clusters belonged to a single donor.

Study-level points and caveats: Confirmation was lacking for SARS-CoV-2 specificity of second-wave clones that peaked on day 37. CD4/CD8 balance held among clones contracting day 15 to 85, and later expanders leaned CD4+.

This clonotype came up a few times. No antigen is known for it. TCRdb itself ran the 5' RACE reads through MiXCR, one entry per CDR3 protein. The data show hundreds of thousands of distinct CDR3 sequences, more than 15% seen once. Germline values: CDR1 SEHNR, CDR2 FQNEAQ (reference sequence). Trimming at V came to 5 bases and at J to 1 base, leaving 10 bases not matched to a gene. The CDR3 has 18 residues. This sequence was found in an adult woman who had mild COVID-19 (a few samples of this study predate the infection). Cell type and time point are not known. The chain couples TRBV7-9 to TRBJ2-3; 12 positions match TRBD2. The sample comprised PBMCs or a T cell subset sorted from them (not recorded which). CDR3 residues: CASSPGLAGYIGTDTQYF. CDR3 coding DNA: TGTGCCAGCAGCCCGGGACTAGCGGGTTATATAGGCACAGATACGCAGTATTTT.